The 18 T cell receptor beta chains reported below all come from one sample, sequenced in a study of regulatory T cells in long-lasting Graves disease. Combining iRepertoire HTBI primers with Arm-PCR of CDR3 regions, the authors built TCR beta libraries. A single record per CDR3 protein comes from TCRdb applying MiXCR to the multiplex PCR reads. The sample yields about 530,000 distinct CDR3 sequences, about 16% seen once. Time point meaning: newly diagnosed GD, antithyroid drugs for less than 3 months. Isolated PBMC RNA provided the starting material for the TCR library. The sample was also reused in another study, on T cells in Graves' hyperthyroidism and ophthalmopathy.

This sample comprised peripheral blood mononuclear cells (PBMCs), obtained at new diagnosis, from a patient treated with antithyroid drugs. These receptors were obtained from a woman in her forties or fifties with Graves disease.

Written as DNA, the CDR3 is TGTGCCAGTAGTCGGGACAGCGGCCATGAGCAGTTCTTC. Amino acids: CASSRDSGHEQFF. This chain uses TRBV19 with TRBJ2-1; 7 bases are shared with TRBD1. CDR1 and CDR2 from the germline V gene are LNHDA and SQIVND (reference sequence). J gave up 8 bases and V 5 bases, and 6 bases lay outside the gene matches. The CDR3 is 13 amino acids.

There are many counts of this clonotype. The J gene is TRBJ1-2, the V gene TRBV30; no firm D call. The germline V and J ends were trimmed by 0 bases and 8 bases, with 13 bases remaining between them. CDR3 length: 13 amino acids. The germline gives CDR1 GTSNPN, CDR2 SVGIG (reference sequence). CDR3 loop: CAWSVPGDRGYTF. The DNA for the CDR3 is TGTGCCTGGAGTGTACCCGGGGATCGGGGCTACACCTTC.

The genes are TRBV18 and TRBJ1-1; D might be TRBD1 (5 bases). Trimming removed 0 bases from V and 1 base from J, with 6 bases in between. This CDR3 has 14 residues. Germline CDR1 is KGHSH and CDR2 is LQKENI. The CDR3 is CASSPPGENTEAFF. The CDR3 nucleotides are TGTGCCAGCTCACCACCGGGGGAGAACACTGAAGCTTTCTTT.

This clonotype has at least ten counts. The rearrangement uses TRBV5-1 and TRBJ1-4, with 8 bases that match TRBD1. The V and J ends lost 4 bases and 11 bases, in that order; junction bases with no gene match: 10. This CDR3 has 14 amino acids. Germline V gives CDR1 SGHRS, CDR2 YFSETQ. DNA for the CDR3: TGCGCCAGCAGCCCAGGACAGGGATCAGGGAAACTGTTTTTT. It encodes CASSPGQGSGKLFF.

This clonotype occurred many times. This chain joins TRBV28 and TRBJ2-7; the match to TRBD2 covers 11 bases. The CDR3 length is 19 residues. In germline, CDR1 is MDHEN, CDR2 SYDVKM. J was trimmed by 0 bases and V by 5 bases; bases with no gene match: 15. CDR3 in amino acids: CASSLTTRTSGPSSYEQYF. CDR3 nucleotide sequence: TGTGCCAGCAGTCTAACCACCCGGACTAGCGGGCCGAGCTCCTACGAGCAGTACTTC.

At least ten counts were recorded for this clonotype. The chain recombines TRBV5-5 with TRBJ2-5; D is possibly TRBD1 (5 bases). The germline CDR1 and CDR2 sequences are SGHKS and YYEKEE (reference sequence). The CDR3 length is 13 residues. Trimming took 3 bases from V and 4 from J, leaving 10 bases between them. The DNA for the CDR3 is TGTGCCAGCAGCTGGGGTGGGGCAGAGACCCAGTACTTC. Protein product: CASSWGGAETQYF.

Only a few counts were recorded for this clonotype. The chain recombines TRBV6-1 with TRBJ1-6; D perhaps matches TRBD1 (5 bases). The CDR3 consists of 15 residues. V lost 6 bases and J 7 bases, leaving 16 bases between the germline ends. From germline, CDR1 is MNHNS and CDR2 SASEGT. This chain's CDR3 is CASRERFGGNSPLHF. CDR3 nucleotide sequence: TGTGCCAGCAGAGAACGTTTCGGGGGAAATTCACCCCTCCACTTT.

This chain uses TRBV20-1 with TRBJ1-2; D not certain. The CDR3 covers 11 residues. The germline V gene encodes CDR1 DFQATT and CDR2 SNEGSKA (reference sequence). V lost 7 bases, J lost 5 bases, and 11 bases lay in between. The CDR3 sequence is CSVHGGYGYTF. CDR3 DNA sequence: TGCAGTGTGCATGGCGGATATGGCTACACCTTC.

In its sample, this clonotype was seen many times. The chain employs TRBV12-3 or TRBV12-4 and TRBJ1-1; tentatively, D is TRBD1 (5 bases). The germline V and J ends were trimmed by 6 bases and 5 bases, with 13 bases remaining between them. This CDR3 is built from 13 residues. The CDR3 coding sequence is TGTGCCAGCAGCCAGTCGGGGGTGACTGAAGCTTTCTTT. Amino acid sequence: CASSQSGVTEAFF.

This clonotype came up many times. This rearrangement joins TRBV27 to TRBJ1-1, with D perhaps matching TRBD1 (6 bases). The germline V gene has CDR1 MNHEY and CDR2 SMNVEV (reference sequence). This CDR3 region has 15 residues. V lost 8 bases, J lost 0 bases, and 16 bases lay in between. CDR3 nucleotide sequence: TGTGCCAGCTCGTTTACAGGGATCATGAACACTGAAGCTTTCTTT. Protein sequence: CASSFTGIMNTEAFF.

On this clonotype itself: Just one base apart from a much larger clone, this may be a read error. The rearrangement joins TRBV7-2 to TRBJ1-3; 7 bases are a match to TRBD1. The CDR3 runs to 16 residues. Germline V lookup: CDR1 SGHTA, CDR2 FQGNSA. V shed 5 bases, J shed 3 bases, and the junction held 10 bases outside the gene matches. The CDR3 protein is CASSEGQLTYGNTIYF. In DNA, the CDR3 is TGTGCCAGCAGCGAGGGACAGCTCACCTATGGAAACACCATATATTTT. Full variable domain (rest looked up from reference TRBV7-2 and TRBJ1-3): GAGVSQSPSNKVTEKGKDVELRCDPISGHTALYWYRQSLGQGLEFLIYFQGNSAPDKSGLPSDRFSAERTGGSVSTLTIQRTQQEDSAVYLCASSEGQLTYGNTIYFGEGSWLTVV.

This clonotype was recorded at least ten times. V gene TRBV6-1 combines with J gene TRBJ2-7, with 7 bases fitting TRBD1. This CDR3 contains 17 residues. From germline, CDR1 is MNHNS and CDR2 SASEGT. After removal of 5 bases from V and 2 bases from J, the junction contained 15 bases not matched to a gene. For the CDR3, the DNA is TGTGCCAGCAGTCGTCTTAGACGGGACAGAGGAGCCTACGAGCAGTACTTC. Its translation is CASSRLRRDRGAYEQYF.

The sample holds a few counts of this clonotype. The chain couples TRBV30 to TRBJ2-1; 10 positions match TRBD2. The CDR3 is made up of 17 amino acids. Per germline, CDR1 GTSNPN and CDR2 SVGIG (reference sequence). V dropped 1 base and J dropped 0; count of bases not matched to a gene: 6. The CDR3 DNA is TGTGCCTGGAGTGGGCTGAGCGGGGGGGCCTCCTACAATGAGCAGTTCTTC. Amino acids: CAWSGLSGGASYNEQFF.

The rearrangement uses TRBV2 and TRBJ2-7; 7 nucleotides line up with TRBD1. The CDR3 has 14 residues. CDR1 SNHLY and CDR2 FYNNEI come from the germline V gene. J was trimmed by 5 bases and V by 5 bases; bases with no gene match: 9. The CDR3 bases are TGTGCCAGCAGTCCTCAATGGACAGGAGACGAGCAGTACTTC. Protein: CASSPQWTGDEQYF.

This clonotype was detected ten times or more. V usage is TRBV12-3 or TRBV12-4 and J usage is TRBJ2-1; D is unresolved. The CDR3 length is 13 residues. V was shortened by 3 bases and J by 6 bases, with 9 bases between the two germline ends. The CDR3 protein is CASSFPNLNEQFF. The CDR3 region has the DNA TGTGCCAGCAGTTTCCCTAACCTCAATGAGCAGTTCTTC.

This clonotype was found many times. This chain joins TRBV20-1 and TRBJ1-1; D unclear. Deletions cut 0 bases from V and 0 bases from J, with 8 bases between. CDR3 length: 14 residues. Germline assignment: CDR1 DFQATT and CDR2 SNEGSKA (reference sequence). The CDR3 protein is CSAREMDLNTEAFF. DNA of the CDR3: TGCAGTGCTAGAGAGATGGACCTGAACACTGAAGCTTTCTTT.

This clonotype was counted a few times. V usage is TRBV4-1 and J usage is TRBJ2-1; D tentatively reads TRBD1 or TRBD2 (5 bases each). From germline, CDR1 is MGHRA and CDR2 YSYEKL. The V gene lost 2 bases and the J gene lost 12 bases, with 32 bases spanning the gap. This CDR3 region has 19 residues. CDR3 amino acids: CASSQKFMSSGPIEVRQFF. The CDR3 nucleotides read TGCGCCAGCAGCCAAAAATTCATGTCTTCGGGACCGATCGAGGTTAGGCAGTTCTTC.

The chain joins TRBV24-1 to TRBJ2-7, with TRBD1 identical over 7 bases. CDR3 length equals 14 residues. With 10 bases clipped from V and 5 bases from J, the junction kept 13 bases outside the gene matches. Per germline, CDR1 KGHDR and CDR2 SFDVKD. CDR3 nucleotides: TGTGCCACAACTGACAGGGATTCATCAGACGAGCAGTACTTC. It codes for CATTDRDSSDEQYF.